The clone carrying this T cell receptor beta chain appeared once. This specimen comes from a study of blood T cell repertoires in COVID-19. CDR1 is MNHNS, CDR2 SASEGT, per germline. This CDR3 comprises 15 residues. Trimming took off 1 base at V and 5 bases at J, with 14 bases between the two ends. Using immunoSEQ multiplex PCR, the repertoire was profiled, and TCRdb retains in-frame clones only, with some absent. The repertoire consists of more than 55,000 clones, with approximately 79% occurring once and the leading ten covering approximately 30%. V gene TRBV6-1 combines with J gene TRBJ1-2; possibly TRBD1 for D (6 bases). The receptor's source is a human donor in a cohort sampled during active COVID-19. The sample consisted of peripheral blood. The CDR3 DNA sequence: TGTGCCAGCAGTGAAGGCCAGGGGACCGTATATGGCTACACCTTC. Protein: CASSEGQGTVYGYTF.